This passage covers 21 T cell receptor beta chains from one sample sequenced in a study of blood T cell repertoires in COVID-19. Data came from immunoSEQ multiplex PCR; TCRdb stores just in-frame clones and leaves some out. The sample holds roughly 70,000 clones, around 88% seen once. Material for sequencing was peripheral blood. These receptors originate from an older man with COVID-19, enrolled during active disease.

The J gene is TRBJ1-2, the V gene TRBV3-1 (or the pseudogene TRBV3-2), with no clear D. The germline V gene encodes CDR1 LGHDT and CDR2 YNNKEL (reference sequence). The CDR3 has 13 amino acids. The V end was cut by 2 bases, the J end by 7 bases, with 11 bases between. In DNA form, the CDR3 reads TGTGCCAGCAGCCAAAGTTCAGGATCTGGCTACACCTTC. Its translation is CASSQSSGSGYTF.

This chain connects TRBV10-2 to TRBJ2-1; D is possibly TRBD2 (6 bases). In germline, CDR1 is WSHSY, CDR2 SAAADI. Between the trimmed V and J ends, which lost 2 bases and 6 bases, there was a span of 17 bases. This CDR3 has 16 residues. The CDR3 DNA sequence: TGCGCCAGCAGTGAGGCCCCGGGAAGGGGAGGCAATGAGCAGTTCTTC. This sequence encodes CASSEAPGRGGNEQFF.

This clone was seen once. The genes are TRBV19 and TRBJ1-2, with 7 positions matching TRBD1. Losses at the gene ends were 6 bases for V and 8 bases for J; bases not matched to a gene: 9. The germline V gene encodes CDR1 LNHDA and CDR2 SQIVND (reference sequence). CDR3 length: 13 amino acids. CDR3 in amino acids: CASRVTGIGGYTF. DNA for the CDR3: TGTGCCAGTAGGGTGACAGGGATAGGCGGCTACACCTTC.

The chain links TRBV6-5 to TRBJ1-1; possible D gene TRBD1, 6 bases. The germline V gene has CDR1 MNHEY and CDR2 SVGAGI. Trimming took 6 bases from V and 10 from J, leaving 15 bases between them. The CDR3 has 12 residues. CDR3 sequence: CASSRTGRVAFF. The CDR3, as DNA: TGTGCCAGCAGCCGTACAGGGAGGGTAGCTTTCTTT.

This rearrangement joins TRBV7-8 to TRBJ2-3; weak D call: TRBD2 (7 bases). In germline, CDR1 is SGHVS, CDR2 FQNEAQ. The CDR3 runs to 15 residues. V was pared by 5 bases and J by 2 bases, with 14 bases between. DNA for the CDR3: TGTGCCAGCAGCCTGCGGGGGCGCGACACAGATACGCAGTATTTT. This translates into CASSLRGRDTDTQYF.

This clone was found once. The chain joins TRBV24-1 to TRBJ1-5, with D perhaps matching TRBD1 (6 bases). V lost 7 bases and J 1 base, leaving 10 bases between the germline ends. This CDR3 has 14 amino acids. Germline assignment: CDR1 KGHDR and CDR2 SFDVKD. As DNA, the CDR3 is TGTGCCACCAGCTCTACAGGGAGCAATCAGCCCCAGCATTTT. Amino acids: CATSSTGSNQPQHF.

This clone was picked up a small number of times. The rearrangement links TRBV29-1 to TRBJ2-7; 8 nucleotides agree with TRBD1. The CDR3 contains 13 residues. Germline V lookup: CDR1 SQVTM, CDR2 ANQGSEA. The trim removed 6 bases at V and 0 bases at J, leaving 4 bases unmatched. The CDR3 region has the DNA TGCAGCGTCCGACAGGGGAGCTCCTACGAGCAGTACTTC. Translated: CSVRQGSSYEQYF.

This chain uses TRBV10-3 with TRBJ1-3; 8 bases are a match to TRBD1. V shed 3 bases and J 0 bases; nucleotides not matched to a gene: 4. Germline V lookup: CDR1 ENHRY, CDR2 SYGVKD. The CDR3 contains 16 residues. The CDR3 DNA is TGTGCCATCAGTGAAAGACAGGGGCTCTCTGGAAACACCATATATTTT. Amino acid sequence: CAISERQGLSGNTIYF.

J is TRBJ1-1 and V is TRBV27; tentatively, D is TRBD1 (5 bases). Trimming removed 4 bases at V and 1 base at J, with 28 bases between. The CDR3 runs 20 residues. Germline V gives CDR1 MNHEY, CDR2 SMNVEV (reference sequence). The CDR3 DNA sequence: TGTGCCAGCAGTTCCACGCGCTCGTATATTTTAGGGGCGTGGAACACTGAAGCTTTCTTT. This encodes CASSSTRSYILGAWNTEAFF.

CDR3 sequence reads: CASSFDRGSTEAFF. For the CDR3, the DNA is TGTGCCAGCAGTTTCGACAGGGGATCTACTGAAGCTTTCTTT. This chain connects TRBV6-5 to TRBJ1-1, with 8 bases matching TRBD1. The CDR3 sequence is 14 residues long. The V gene's germline CDR1 is MNHEY and CDR2 SVGAGI. V gave up 4 bases and J gave up 5 bases; unmatched junction bases: 6.

The CDR3 is CASSSTGGKNSPLHF. The CDR3 bases are TGTGCCAGCAGCTCGACAGGGGGCAAGAATTCACCCCTCCACTTT. This chain uses TRBV11-3 with TRBJ1-6; 10 bases match TRBD1. The CDR3 extends over 15 amino acids. From germline, CDR1 is SGHNT and CDR2 YENEEA. The ends lost 4 bases at V and 7 bases at J; junction bases unmatched: 4.

This clone came up once. The chain uses TRBV11-1 and TRBJ2-2; 7 bases map to TRBD1. Germline-derived CDR1 and CDR2 are SGHAT and FQDESV (reference sequence). The V segment lost 5 bases and the J segment 5 bases; nucleotides outside the gene matches: 8. CDR3 length: 15 residues. CDR3 region: CASSPRDSVTGELFF. The CDR3 DNA follows: TGTGCCAGCAGCCCCCGGGACAGCGTTACCGGGGAGCTGTTTTTT.

The genes are TRBV6-5 and TRBJ2-1, with 9 bases that match TRBD2. The CDR3 covers 16 residues. CDR1 and CDR2 (germline): MNHEY, SVGAGI. Germline trimming cut 4 bases from V and 2 bases from J; bases unmatched to any gene: 6. The CDR3 region is CASSWNKRGAYNEQFF. The CDR3 DNA sequence: TGTGCCAGCAGTTGGAATAAGCGGGGGGCCTACAATGAGCAGTTCTTC.

The rearrangement links TRBV6-2 or TRBV6-3 to TRBJ2-3; unclear D gene. Per germline, CDR1 MNHEY and CDR2 SVGEGT. This CDR3 is built from 15 residues. V was clipped by 2 bases and J by 0 bases, with 9 bases between them. CDR3: CASSYGQLSTDTQYF. The CDR3 DNA sequence: TGTGCCAGCAGTTACGGGCAGCTAAGCACAGATACGCAGTATTTT.

The V and J genes are TRBV13 and TRBJ2-2, with 12 bases lining up with TRBD1. Trimming took 7 bases from V and 3 from J; bases not matched to a gene: 3. Per germline, CDR1 PRHDT and CDR2 FYEKMQ (reference sequence). This CDR3 has 15 residues. As DNA, the CDR3 is TGTGCCAGCACCGGGACAGGGGGCTACACCGGGGAGCTGTTTTTT. The encoded protein is CASTGTGGYTGELFF. Full variable domain (outside the CDR3, taken from reference TRBV13 and TRBJ2-2): AAGVIQSPRHLIKEKRETATLKCYPIPRHDTVYWYQQGPGQDPQFLISFYEKMQSDKGSIPDRFSAQQFSDYHSELNMSSLELGDSALYFCASTGTGGYTGELFFGEGSRLTVL.

This chain connects TRBV18 to TRBJ1-4; TRBD1 agrees at 9 bases. Germline CDR1 is KGHSH and CDR2 is LQKENI. The junction had 4 bases not matched to a gene; V was cut back by 6 bases and J by 2 bases. The CDR3 runs 15 residues. In nucleotides, the CDR3 is TGTGCCAGCTCGAAAGGACAGGGGACTAATGAAAAACTGTTTTTT. It codes for CASSKGQGTNEKLFF.

The chain employs TRBV5-1 and TRBJ1-2; no clear D gene. Trimming removed 5 bases at V and 6 bases at J, with 11 bases between. This CDR3 is built from 12 residues. Germline CDR1 reads SGHRS; CDR2 reads YFSETQ. The CDR3 DNA is TGCGCCAGCAGTTTTGGAGAGGATGGCTACACCTTC. Translated, it gives CASSFGEDGYTF.

This clone turned up a few times. The chain has TRBV15 and TRBJ2-5; 8 nucleotides line up with TRBD1. The ends lost 3 bases at V and 0 bases at J; junction bases unmatched: 6. CDR1 and CDR2 (germline): LNHNV, YYDKDF (reference sequence). The CDR3 has 16 residues. The CDR3 nucleotides are TGTGCCACCAGCAGTCGACAGGGGTCCTACCAAGAGACCCAGTACTTC. Protein product: CATSSRQGSYQETQYF. Filled out from reference TRBV15 and TRBJ2-5, the complete variable domain reads DAMVIQNPRYQVTQFGKPVTLSCSQTLNHNVMYWYQQKSSQAPKLLFHYYDKDFNNEADTPDNFQSRRPNTSFCFLDIRSPGLGDTAMYLCATSSRQGSYQETQYFGPGTRLLVL.

The V and J genes are TRBV5-4 and TRBJ1-1, with 7 bases lining up with TRBD1. The germline V gene has CDR1 SGHNT and CDR2 YYREEE (reference sequence). J was trimmed by 1 base and V by 0 bases; bases with no gene match: 6. CDR3 size: 16 residues. For the CDR3, the DNA is TGTGCCAGCAGCTTGGGGGACAGACTTCAGAACACTGAAGCTTTCTTT. It specifies CASSLGDRLQNTEAFF. Full variable domain (missing parts from reference TRBV5-4 and TRBJ1-1): ETGVTQSPTHLIKTRGQQVTLRCSSQSGHNTVSWYQQALGQGPQFIFQYYREEENGRGNFPPRFSGLQFPNYSSELNVNALELDDSALYLCASSLGDRLQNTEAFFGQGTRLTVV.

This clone was found a few times. V and J are TRBV5-5 and TRBJ2-7, with 7 bases lining up with TRBD1. Germline V gene lookup returns CDR1 SGHKS and CDR2 YYEKEE (reference sequence). The CDR3 consists of 16 residues. Germline trimming cut 6 bases from V and 2 bases from J; bases unmatched to any gene: 14. The CDR3 loop is CASTTGEQGYTYEQYF. CDR3 DNA sequence: TGTGCCAGCACCACTGGGGAACAGGGGTATACCTACGAGCAGTACTTC.

The rearrangement uses TRBV9 and TRBJ1-4; D not resolved. Germline assignment: CDR1 SGDLS and CDR2 YYNGEE. V dropped 0 bases and J dropped 0 bases, with 3 bases sitting between them. CDR3 length equals 14 residues. The DNA of the CDR3 is TGTGCCAGCAGCGTAGCCGCAACTAATGAAAAACTGTTTTTT. This gives the protein CASSVAATNEKLFF.